This TCR beta chain was recovered during a study of early T cells in non-severe SARS-CoV-2 infection. The overall study: Bulk RNA from unsorted whole blood was sequenced; chains were unpaired.

This clonotype was observed a few times. Separate cDNA molecules each had unique molecular identifiers attached to them. Each CDR3 protein gets one entry after TCRdb re-called the 5' RACE reads with MiXCR. The sample records tens of thousands of distinct CDR3 sequences, 16% being singletons. The input for sequencing was whole blood, taken at baseline. The receptor's source is an adult who was a healthcare worker with PCR-confirmed SARS-CoV-2 infection or an uninfected control (not recorded which).

In DNA, the CDR3 is TGTGCCAGCTCACCCCCCGGTGAGGTTATCTATGGCTACACCTTC. Protein sequence: CASSPPGEVIYGYTF. V usage is TRBV18 and J usage is TRBJ1-2; no clear D. Trimming stripped 3 bases from V and 4 bases from J, with 15 bases between. The V gene's germline CDR1 is KGHSH and CDR2 LQKENI. This CDR3 is 15 amino acids long.